This record covers a single TCR beta chain. The second PCR ran about 6 to 12 cycles with a sample-barcoded 5' primer and J-beta primers. Each cDNA molecule received a tag from a template-switch adaptor that had 12 random nucleotides. TCRdb reprocessed the 5' RACE reads via MiXCR and lists one record per CDR3 protein. The data show about 680,000 distinct CDR3 sequences, 49% seen once. The CDR3 sequence is 13 residues long. V gave up 1 base and J gave up 11 bases, with 14 bases separating them. CDR1 and CDR2 from the germline V gene are LGHNA and YSLEER. The sample is drawn from a study of blood T cells in healthy people across ages.

This clonotype originated in a woman aged 55 to 70 in good health. The material sequenced was blood. V gene TRBV4-3 combines with J gene TRBJ2-5; D ambiguous. Here the CDR3 DNA reads TGCGCCAGCAGCCAAGGTATTAGAAATGAGCAGTACTTC. This codes for CASSQGIRNEQYF.